One sample yielded the 8 T cell receptor beta chains listed below, sequenced in a study of PD-L1 blockade in urothelial cancer. Method: immunoSEQ multiplex PCR; TCRdb's copy keeps in-frame clones and lacks some. The table has roughly 20,000 clones, around 90% seen once. This specimen was PBMCs, taken around atezolizumab (anti-PD-L1) treatment. The receptors shown here come from a man aged 50 to 60 with urothelial cancer.

The chain combines TRBV10-2 with TRBJ1-1; D is uncertain. From germline, CDR1 is WSHSY and CDR2 SAAADI. Trimming removed 3 bases at V and 0 bases at J, with 14 bases between. This CDR3 region has 16 residues. CDR3 DNA: TGCGCCAGCAGTGACATGGCTGGCTTAATGAACACTGAAGCTTTCTTT. Translated, it gives CASSDMAGLMNTEAFF.

This clone was counted between two and nine times. The chain is built from TRBV14 and TRBJ2-1, with D perhaps matching TRBD2 (5 bases). This CDR3 is built from 16 residues. V lost 2 bases and J 5 bases, leaving 16 bases between the germline ends. CDR1 and CDR2 from the germline V gene are SGHDN and FVKESK. The CDR3 region is CASSQNRGLRNNEQFF. Written as DNA, the CDR3 is TGTGCCAGCAGCCAAAATCGAGGACTTCGGAACAATGAGCAGTTCTTC.

To note about this clone: The junction shows a germline mismatch at one end, possibly a read error. The gene calls are TRBV27 and TRBJ1-2; 7 bases match TRBD1. The CDR3 contains 13 residues. Germline CDR1 MNHEY, CDR2 SMNVEV (reference sequence). The CDR3: CASSYRGPHRPLF. CDR3 in DNA: TGTGCCAGCAGCTACAGGGGTCCCCATCGGCCACTCTTC.

The chain employs TRBV6-5 and TRBJ2-5; TRBD2 is a possible D gene (6 bases). CDR1 is MNHEY and CDR2 is SVGAGI in the germline V gene. V lost 2 bases, J lost 1 base, and 14 bases lay in between. The CDR3 runs to 16 residues. In DNA, the CDR3 is TGTGCCAGCAGTTACGGGCGGACTATTACCCAAGAGACCCAGTACTTC. It specifies CASSYGRTITQETQYF.

This sequence joins TRBV5-3 and TRBJ1-2, with 7 nucleotides matching TRBD1. TRBV5-3 is an open reading frame, and its role is uncertain. After removal of 5 bases from V and 4 bases from J, the junction contained 5 bases not matched to a gene. The CDR3 sequence is 13 residues long. This CDR3 reads CARRKGAGYGYTF. CDR3 bases: TGTGCCAGAAGAAAGGGGGCGGGCTATGGCTACACCTTC.

As concerns this clone: The junction shows a germline mismatch at one end, possibly a read error. The rearrangement links TRBV2 to TRBJ1-4; D possibly corresponds to TRBD1 (5 bases). CDR1 and CDR2 (germline): SNHLY, FYNNEI. The CDR3 has 12 residues. The CDR3 is CASTQAYEKLFF. In DNA form, the CDR3 reads TGTGCTAGCACACAGGCGTATGAAAAACTGTTTTTT.

The rearrangement joins TRBV29-1 to TRBJ2-1, with D possibly being TRBD2 (5 bases). V dropped 0 bases and J dropped 0 bases, with 9 bases sitting between them. Germline CDR1 reads SQVTM; CDR2 reads ANQGSEA. This CDR3 has 15 amino acids. This CDR3 is CSVEDLGSSYNEQFF. CDR3 bases: TGCAGCGTTGAAGATCTGGGGAGCTCCTACAATGAGCAGTTCTTC.

This clone was seen a single time. The chain has TRBV25-1 and TRBJ1-4; D not resolved. CDR3 length: 15 amino acids. Trimming removed 7 bases at V and 5 bases at J, with 17 bases between. Germline V gene data show CDR1 as MGHDK and CDR2 as SYGVNS. The CDR3 DNA reads TGTGCCAGCATCCCGGGAGGCGGGAAAAATGAAAAACTGTTTTTT. Amino acids: CASIPGGGKNEKLFF.